The next 8 T cell receptor beta chains were all read from a single sample in a study of T cell responses to AZD1222 COVID-19 vaccine. Sequenced by immunoSEQ multiplex PCR; TCRdb stores in-frame clones only, minus some. The sample shows over 120,000 clones, around 92% of them seen only once. The sample here was peripheral blood, taken after recovery from COVID-19. These receptors were collected from an adult who had recovered from COVID-19.

By sample fraction, this clone is medium-sized. Other DNA sequences of this sample code for an identical CDR3. The gene calls are TRBV6-5 and TRBJ2-1, with 9 positions matching TRBD2. Germline CDR1 and CDR2: MNHEY and SVGAGI. The ends lost 6 bases at V and 2 bases at J; junction bases unmatched: 5. The CDR3 extends over 15 amino acids. This chain's CDR3 is CASSYSGGTYNEQFF. The CDR3 DNA sequence: TGTGCCAGCAGCTATAGCGGGGGTACCTACAATGAGCAGTTCTTC.

J is TRBJ1-2 and V is TRBV5-1; maybe TRBD1 (6 bases). Deletions cut 6 bases from V and 1 base from J, with 10 bases between. Per germline, CDR1 SGHRS and CDR2 YFSETQ. This CDR3 region has 13 residues. CDR3 sequence: CASKEGGNYGYTF. In DNA form, the CDR3 reads TGCGCCAGCAAAGAAGGGGGTAACTATGGCTACACCTTC.

The chain recombines TRBV6-5 with TRBJ2-1; 10 bases match TRBD1. The CDR3 extends over 14 amino acids. Per the germline V gene, CDR1 is MNHEY and CDR2 is SVGAGI. V shed 7 bases, J shed 6 bases, and the junction held 6 bases outside the gene matches. DNA of the CDR3: TGTGCCAGCAAGACGGGGACAGGGGTCAATGAGCAGTTCTTC. Residues: CASKTGTGVNEQFF.

V gene TRBV3-1 (or the pseudogene TRBV3-2) combines with J gene TRBJ1-5; 12 bases align to TRBD1. V trimming: 1 base; J trimming: 7 bases; junction bases outside the gene matches: 5. The CDR3 length is 16 residues. The V gene's germline CDR1 is LGHDT and CDR2 YNNKEL (reference sequence). The CDR3 DNA reads as TGTGCCAGCAGCCAAGGGGACAGGGGGCTTGGCCAGCCCCAGCATTTT. Its translation is CASSQGDRGLGQPQHF.

The chain is built from TRBV5-6 and TRBJ2-7; D not resolved. Looked up from germline, CDR1 is SGHDT and CDR2 is YYEEEE. The CDR3 is 12 residues long. Trimming stripped 1 base from V and 6 bases from J, with 8 bases between. The CDR3 coding sequence is TGTGCCAGCAGCTTGCCTGGGTTCGAGCAGTACTTC. It translates to CASSLPGFEQYF. The whole variable domain, filled in from reference TRBV5-6 and TRBJ2-7, reads DAGVTQSPTHLIKTRGQQVTLRCSPKSGHDTVSWYQQALGQGPQFIFQYYEEEERQRGNFPDRFSGHQFPNYSSELNVNALLLGDSALYLCASSLPGFEQYFGPGTRLTVT.

The rearrangement joins TRBV29-1 to TRBJ1-1; 7 positions agree with TRBD1. The CDR3 runs 13 residues. The V and J ends lost 6 bases and 4 bases, in that order; junction bases with no gene match: 8. Germline V gene data show CDR1 as SQVTM and CDR2 as ANQGSEA. The CDR3 spells CSVWTGRGTEAFF. CDR3 in DNA: TGCAGCGTGTGGACAGGACGAGGCACTGAAGCTTTCTTT.

The chain combines TRBV18 with TRBJ1-2; D not resolved. The CDR3 is 13 amino acids. Trimming stripped 0 bases from V and 3 bases from J, with 5 bases between. Germline V gene sequence: CDR1 KGHSH, CDR2 LQKENI. The CDR3 is CASSPPQDYGYTF. The CDR3 bases are TGTGCCAGCTCACCACCGCAAGACTATGGCTACACCTTC.

This rearrangement joins TRBV28 to TRBJ1-2; no firm D call. CDR1 MDHEN and CDR2 SYDVKM come from the germline V gene. Trimming took 3 bases from V and 7 from J, leaving 9 bases between them. This CDR3 spans 12 amino acids. The CDR3 nucleotides read TGTGCCAGCAGTTTGCGGGGAATTGGCTACACCTTC. Its translation: CASSLRGIGYTF.